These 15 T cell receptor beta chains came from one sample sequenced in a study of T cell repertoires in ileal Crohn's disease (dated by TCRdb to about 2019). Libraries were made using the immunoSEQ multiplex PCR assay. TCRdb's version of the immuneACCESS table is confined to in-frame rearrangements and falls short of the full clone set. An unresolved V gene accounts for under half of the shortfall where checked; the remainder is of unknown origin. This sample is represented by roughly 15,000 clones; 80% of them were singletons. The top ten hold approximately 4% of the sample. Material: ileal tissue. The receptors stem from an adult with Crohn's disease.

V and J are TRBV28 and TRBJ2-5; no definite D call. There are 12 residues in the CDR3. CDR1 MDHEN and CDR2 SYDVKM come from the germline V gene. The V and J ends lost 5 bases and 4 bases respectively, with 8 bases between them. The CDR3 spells CASSPPRETQYF. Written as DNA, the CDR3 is TGTGCCAGCAGTCCCCCCCGAGAGACCCAGTACTTC.

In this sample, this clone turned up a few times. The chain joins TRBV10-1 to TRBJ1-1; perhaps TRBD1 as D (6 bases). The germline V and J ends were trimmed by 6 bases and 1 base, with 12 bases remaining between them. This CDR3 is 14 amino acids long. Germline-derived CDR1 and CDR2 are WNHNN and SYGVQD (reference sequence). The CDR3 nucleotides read TGCGCCAGCAGCCGGGACATGACGAACACTGAAGCTTTCTTT. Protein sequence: CASSRDMTNTEAFF.

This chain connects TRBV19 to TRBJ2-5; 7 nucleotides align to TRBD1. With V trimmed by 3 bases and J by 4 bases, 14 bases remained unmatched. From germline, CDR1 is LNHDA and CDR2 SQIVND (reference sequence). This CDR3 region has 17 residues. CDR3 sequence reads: CASSMDLTGAQGETQYF. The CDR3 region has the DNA TGTGCCAGTAGTATGGACCTCACAGGGGCGCAGGGAGAGACCCAGTACTTC.

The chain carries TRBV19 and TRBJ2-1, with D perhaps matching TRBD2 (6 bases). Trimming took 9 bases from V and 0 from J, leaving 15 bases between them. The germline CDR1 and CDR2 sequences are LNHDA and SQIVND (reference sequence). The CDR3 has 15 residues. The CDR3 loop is CASGRDGSSYNEQFF. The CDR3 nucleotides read TGTGCCAGCGGCCGCGACGGGAGCTCCTACAATGAGCAGTTCTTC.

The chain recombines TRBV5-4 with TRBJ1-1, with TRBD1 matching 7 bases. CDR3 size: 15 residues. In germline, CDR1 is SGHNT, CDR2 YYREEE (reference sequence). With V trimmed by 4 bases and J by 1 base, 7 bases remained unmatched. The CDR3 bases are TGTGCCAGCAGCCCAACAGGGGCGGCGAACACTGAAGCTTTCTTT. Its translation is CASSPTGAANTEAFF.

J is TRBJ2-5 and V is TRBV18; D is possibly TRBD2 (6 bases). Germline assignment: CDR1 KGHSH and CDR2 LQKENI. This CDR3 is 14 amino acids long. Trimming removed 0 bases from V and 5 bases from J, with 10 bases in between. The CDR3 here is CASSPPTSRETQYF. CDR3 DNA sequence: TGTGCCAGCTCACCACCTACTAGCAGGGAGACCCAGTACTTC.

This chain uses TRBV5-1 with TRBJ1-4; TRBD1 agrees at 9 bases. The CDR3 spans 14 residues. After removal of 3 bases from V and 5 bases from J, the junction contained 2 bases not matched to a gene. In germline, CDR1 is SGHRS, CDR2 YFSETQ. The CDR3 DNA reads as TGCGCCAGCAGCTCCGGGACAGGGAATGAAAAACTGTTTTTT. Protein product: CASSSGTGNEKLFF. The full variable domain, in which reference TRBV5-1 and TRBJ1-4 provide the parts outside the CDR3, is KAGVTQTPRYLIKTRGQQVTLSCSPISGHRSVSWYQQTPGQGLQFLFEYFSETQRNKGNFPGRFSGRQFSNSRSEMNVSTLELGDSALYLCASSSGTGNEKLFFGSGTQLSVL.

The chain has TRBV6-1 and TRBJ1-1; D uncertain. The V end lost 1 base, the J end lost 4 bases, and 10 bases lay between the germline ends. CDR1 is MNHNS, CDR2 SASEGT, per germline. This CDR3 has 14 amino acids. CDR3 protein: CASSEDELFTEAFF. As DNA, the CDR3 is TGTGCCAGCAGTGAAGATGAGCTGTTCACTGAAGCTTTCTTT.

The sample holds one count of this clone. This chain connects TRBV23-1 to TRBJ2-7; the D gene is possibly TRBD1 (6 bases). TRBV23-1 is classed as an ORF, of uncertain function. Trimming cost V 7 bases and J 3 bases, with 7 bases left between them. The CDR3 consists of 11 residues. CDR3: CASKQGYEQYV. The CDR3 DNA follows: TGCGCCAGCAAACAGGGCTACGAGCAGTACGTC.

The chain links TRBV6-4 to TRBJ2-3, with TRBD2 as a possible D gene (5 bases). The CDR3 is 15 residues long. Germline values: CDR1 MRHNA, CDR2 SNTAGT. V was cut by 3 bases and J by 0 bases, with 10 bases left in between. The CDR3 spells CASSEAAASTDTQYF. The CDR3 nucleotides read TGTGCCAGCAGTGAGGCAGCGGCTAGCACAGATACGCAGTATTTT.

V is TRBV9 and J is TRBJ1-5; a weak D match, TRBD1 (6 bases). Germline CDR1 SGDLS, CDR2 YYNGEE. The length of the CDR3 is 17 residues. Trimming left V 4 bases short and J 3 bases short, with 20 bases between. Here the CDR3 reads CASSLGGGEGFNQPQHF. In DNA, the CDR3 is TGTGCCAGCAGCCTAGGGGGAGGGGAAGGATTCAATCAGCCCCAGCATTTT.

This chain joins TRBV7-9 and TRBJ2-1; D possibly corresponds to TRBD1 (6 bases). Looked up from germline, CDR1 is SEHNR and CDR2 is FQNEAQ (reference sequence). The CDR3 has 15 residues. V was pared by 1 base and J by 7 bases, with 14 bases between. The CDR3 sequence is CASSLEGGAVNEQFF. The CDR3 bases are TGTGCCAGCAGCTTAGAAGGGGGAGCGGTTAATGAGCAGTTCTTC.

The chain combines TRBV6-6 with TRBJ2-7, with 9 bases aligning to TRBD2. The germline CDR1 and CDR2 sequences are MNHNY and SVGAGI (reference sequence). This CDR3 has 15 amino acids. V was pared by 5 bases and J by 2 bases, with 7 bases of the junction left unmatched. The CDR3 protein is CASSPRSGRPYEQYV. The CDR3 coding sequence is TGTGCCAGCAGTCCTAGGAGCGGGAGGCCCTACGAGCAGTACGTC.

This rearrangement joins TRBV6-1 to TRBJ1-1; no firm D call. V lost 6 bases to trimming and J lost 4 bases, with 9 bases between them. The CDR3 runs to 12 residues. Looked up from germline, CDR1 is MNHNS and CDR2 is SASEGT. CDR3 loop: CASRTSGTEAFF. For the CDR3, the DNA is TGTGCCAGCAGGACGTCGGGCACTGAAGCTTTCTTT.

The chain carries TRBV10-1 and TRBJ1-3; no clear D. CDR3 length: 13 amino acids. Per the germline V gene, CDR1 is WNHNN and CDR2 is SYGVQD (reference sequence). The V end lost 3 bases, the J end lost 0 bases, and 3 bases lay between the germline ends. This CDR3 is CASSDGSGNTIYF. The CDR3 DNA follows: TGCGCCAGCAGTGACGGCTCTGGAAACACCATATATTTT.